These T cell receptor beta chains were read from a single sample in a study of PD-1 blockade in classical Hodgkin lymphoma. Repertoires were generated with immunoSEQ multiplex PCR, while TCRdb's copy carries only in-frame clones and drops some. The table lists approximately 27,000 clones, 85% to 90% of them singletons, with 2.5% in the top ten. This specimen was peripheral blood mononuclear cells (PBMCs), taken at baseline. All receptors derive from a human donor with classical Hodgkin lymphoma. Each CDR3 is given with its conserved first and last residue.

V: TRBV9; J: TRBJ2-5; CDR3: CASSAGTQETQYF
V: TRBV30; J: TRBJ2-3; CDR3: CAWSVVPSVDTQYF
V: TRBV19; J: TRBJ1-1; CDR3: CASSGPGTEAFF
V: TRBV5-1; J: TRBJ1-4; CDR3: CASSLGGQGELFF
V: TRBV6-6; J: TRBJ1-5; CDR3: CASRTSGNSNQPQHF
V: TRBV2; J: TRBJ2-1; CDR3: CASPPWGGTYNEQFF
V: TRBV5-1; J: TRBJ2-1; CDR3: CASSLDGGGANNEQFF
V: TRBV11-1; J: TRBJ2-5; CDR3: CASSWTGTRETQYF
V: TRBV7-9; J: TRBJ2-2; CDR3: CASSFESVGELFF
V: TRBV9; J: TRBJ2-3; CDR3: CASSVGGGGPTDTQYF
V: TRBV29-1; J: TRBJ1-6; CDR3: CSVPKGPRGNSPLHF
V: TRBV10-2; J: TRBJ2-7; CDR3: CANKGREAGGHNSYEQYF
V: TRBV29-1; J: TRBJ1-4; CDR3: CSGQRQGGEKLFF
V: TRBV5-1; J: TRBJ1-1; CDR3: CASSLTSQGYGTEAFF
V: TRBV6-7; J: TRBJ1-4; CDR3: CASSPGQGTNEKLFF
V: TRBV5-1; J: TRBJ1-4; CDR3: CASSGMGGKHEKLFF
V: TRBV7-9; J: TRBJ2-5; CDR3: CASSLAQLAAETQYF
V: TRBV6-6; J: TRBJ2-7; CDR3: CASSYRQSYEQYF
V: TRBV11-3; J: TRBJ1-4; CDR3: CASSLGQGEKLFF
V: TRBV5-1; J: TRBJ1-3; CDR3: CASSLEGSRGGAHTIYF
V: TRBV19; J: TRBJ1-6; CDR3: CASSRRDIRSSPLHF
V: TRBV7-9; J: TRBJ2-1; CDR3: CASGTSFNEQFF
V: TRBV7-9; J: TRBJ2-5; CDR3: CASSNSGQETQYF
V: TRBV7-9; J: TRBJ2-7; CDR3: CASSPTGISYEQYF
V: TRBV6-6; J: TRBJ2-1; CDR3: CASVATSSYNEQFF
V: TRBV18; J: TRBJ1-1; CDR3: CASSPPHRVLNTEAFF
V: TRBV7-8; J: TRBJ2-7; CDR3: CASSLGAGSYEQYF
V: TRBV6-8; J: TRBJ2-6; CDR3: CARLTGFGSGANVLTF
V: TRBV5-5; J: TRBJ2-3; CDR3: CASSPGLAGDTQYF
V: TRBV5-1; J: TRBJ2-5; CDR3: CASSLSDGQETQYF
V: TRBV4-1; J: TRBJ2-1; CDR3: CASSQDRYIEQFF
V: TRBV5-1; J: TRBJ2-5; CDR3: CASSLDGYQETQYF
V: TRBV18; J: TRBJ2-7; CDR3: CASSPESGHSTYEQYF
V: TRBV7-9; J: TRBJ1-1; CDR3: CASSLQPVGYTEAFF
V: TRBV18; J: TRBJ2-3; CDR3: CASSPNFYSGDTQYF
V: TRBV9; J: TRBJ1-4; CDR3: CASSESITNEKLFF
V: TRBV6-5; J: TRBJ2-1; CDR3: CASSAAGSPADEQFF
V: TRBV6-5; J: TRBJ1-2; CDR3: CASSYSSQANYGYTF
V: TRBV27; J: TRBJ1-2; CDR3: CASTSSTGAYGYTF
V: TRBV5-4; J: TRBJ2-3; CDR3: CASSSGLSDTQYF
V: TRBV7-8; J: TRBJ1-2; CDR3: CASSFETGQGYTF
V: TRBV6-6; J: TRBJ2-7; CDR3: CASSPPPGGGEQYF
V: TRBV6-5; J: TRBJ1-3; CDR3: CASSRAGGNTIYF
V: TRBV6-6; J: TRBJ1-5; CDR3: CASSFPDREANQPQHF
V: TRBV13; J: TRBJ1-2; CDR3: CASSLGPQTGEFDYGYTF